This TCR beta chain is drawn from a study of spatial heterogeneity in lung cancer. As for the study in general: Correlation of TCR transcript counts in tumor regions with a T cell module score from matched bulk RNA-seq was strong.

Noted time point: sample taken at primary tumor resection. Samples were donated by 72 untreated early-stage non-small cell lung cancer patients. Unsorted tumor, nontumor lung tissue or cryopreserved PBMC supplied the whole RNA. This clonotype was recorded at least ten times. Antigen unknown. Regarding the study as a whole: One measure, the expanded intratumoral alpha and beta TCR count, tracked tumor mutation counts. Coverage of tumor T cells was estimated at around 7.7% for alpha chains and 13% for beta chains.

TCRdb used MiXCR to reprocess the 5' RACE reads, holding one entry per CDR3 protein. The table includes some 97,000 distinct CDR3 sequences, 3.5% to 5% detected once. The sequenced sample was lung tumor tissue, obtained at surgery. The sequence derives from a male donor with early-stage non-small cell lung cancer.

Here the CDR3 reads CSASETGALTEAFF. CDR3 DNA: TGCAGTGCTTCCGAAACAGGGGCGTTGACTGAAGCTTTCTTT. J is TRBJ1-1 and V is TRBV20-1; 7 nucleotides match TRBD1. V lost 5 bases to trimming and J lost 5 bases; unmatched junction nucleotides: 11. The germline V gene encodes CDR1 DFQATT and CDR2 SNEGSKA (reference sequence). The CDR3 totals 14 residues.